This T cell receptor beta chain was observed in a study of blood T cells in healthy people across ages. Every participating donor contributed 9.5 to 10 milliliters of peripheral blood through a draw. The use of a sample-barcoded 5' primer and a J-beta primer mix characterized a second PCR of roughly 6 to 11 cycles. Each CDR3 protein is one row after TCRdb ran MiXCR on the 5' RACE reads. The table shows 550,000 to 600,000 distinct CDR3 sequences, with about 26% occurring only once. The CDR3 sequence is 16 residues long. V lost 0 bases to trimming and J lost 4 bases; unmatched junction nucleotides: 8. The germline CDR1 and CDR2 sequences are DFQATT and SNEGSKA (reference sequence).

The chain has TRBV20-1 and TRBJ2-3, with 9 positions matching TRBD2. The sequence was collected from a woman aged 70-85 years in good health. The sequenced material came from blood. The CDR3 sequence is CSARDPWGGGADTQYF. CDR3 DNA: TGCAGTGCTAGAGACCCGTGGGGCGGGGGGGCAGATACGCAGTATTTT.